This record covers a single TCR beta chain. Antigen specificity is unknown. Sequenced material consisted of expressed TCRB transcripts (all of the isolated RNA was reverse transcribed). The method was immunoSEQ multiplex PCR; TCRdb's version includes in-frame clones alone and lacks a portion of them. In the table there are about 930,000 clones, about 17% of which are singletons. The data were obtained in a study of beta chain features in type 1 diabetes. General study points: Type 1 diabetes patients showed fewer insertions and more deletions at VDJ junctions.

Averaging roughly 110 mL, one heparinised blood draw was given by each donor. Based on CD45RO/CCR7/CD25/CD127/CD95/CD27, CD4+ regulatory, stem cell-like memory, naive and central memory cells were sorted. Looked up from germline, CDR1 is KGHSH and CDR2 is LQKENI. J gave up 4 bases and V 1 base, and 4 bases lay outside the gene matches. CDR3 length: 16 amino acids. This TCR was recovered from a woman aged 18-30 years in good health. The chain uses TRBV18 and TRBJ2-1; 10 bases agree with TRBD2. Sequenced material: naive CD4+ T cells from blood. CDR3 nucleotides: TGTGCCAGCTCACCACGAGGGACTAGCGAGTACAATGAGCAGTTCTTC. This codes for CASSPRGTSEYNEQFF.